The TCR beta chain described here comes from a study of beta chain features in type 1 diabetes. As for the study in general: Cell yields, gender and age were similar in healthy donors and patients. Findings of the study overall: Shorter templates may be favored by PCR, equally so in patients and controls.

All of the isolated RNA was reverse transcribed, so expressed TCRB transcripts were sequenced. The assay was immunoSEQ multiplex PCR, and TCRdb's table has in-frame clones only and misses some. The data contain 250,000 or so clones, 68% of them singletons. Sorting that relied on CD45RO/CCR7/CD25/CD127/CD95/CD27 yielded CD4+ naive, central memory, regulatory and stem cell-like memory cells. After removal of 7 bases from V and 7 bases from J, the junction contained 10 bases not matched to a gene. This CDR3 region has 15 residues. Germline V gives CDR1 LNHDA, CDR2 SQIVND (reference sequence). On this clone: What it binds is unknown.

Material for sequencing was naive CD4+ T cells from blood. The chain links TRBV19 to TRBJ1-5, with TRBD1 matching over 10 bases. The TCR originated in a man aged 25 to 40 in good health. In nucleotides, the CDR3 is TGTGCCAGTAACAGCGGGACAGGGGTGCGGCAGCCCCAGCATTTT. This translates into CASNSGTGVRQPQHF. Looking up the rest from reference TRBV19 and TRBJ1-5 gives the full variable domain: DGGITQSPKYLFRKEGQNVTLSCEQNLNHDAMYWYRQDPGQGLRLIYYSQIVNDFQKGDIAEGYSVSREKKESFPLTVTSAQKNPTAFYLCASNSGTGVRQPQHFGDGTRLSIL.